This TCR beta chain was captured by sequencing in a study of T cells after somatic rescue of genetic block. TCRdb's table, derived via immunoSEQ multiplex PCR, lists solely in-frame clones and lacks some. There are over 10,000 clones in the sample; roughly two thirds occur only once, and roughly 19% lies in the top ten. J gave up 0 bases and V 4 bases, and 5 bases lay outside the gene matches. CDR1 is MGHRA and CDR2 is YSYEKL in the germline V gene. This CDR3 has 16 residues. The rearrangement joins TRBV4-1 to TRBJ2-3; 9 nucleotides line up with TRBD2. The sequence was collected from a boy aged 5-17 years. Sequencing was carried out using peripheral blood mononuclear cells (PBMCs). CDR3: CASSLTTSGSTDTQYF. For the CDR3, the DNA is TGCGCCAGCAGCCTAACGACTAGCGGTAGCACAGATACGCAGTATTTT.